A single sample gave rise to the 20 T cell receptor beta chains below, sequenced in a study of blood T cell repertoires in COVID-19. TCRdb's table, derived via immunoSEQ multiplex PCR, lists solely in-frame clones and lacks some. Found here are about 250,000 clones, 75% to 90% of them singletons; the top ten hold 0.75% to 0.9%. The sequencing sample was made of peripheral blood. These receptors were obtained from a young man with acute or convalescent COVID-19.

The V call is TRBV24-1, the J call TRBJ1-2; the D gene is possibly TRBD1 (6 bases). The CDR3 extends over 17 amino acids. Trimming pared 2 bases from V and 4 bases from J, leaving 19 bases between. The germline V gene encodes CDR1 KGHDR and CDR2 SFDVKD. The CDR3 sequence: CATSDSVWGQGGYGYTF. The DNA for the CDR3 is TGTGCCACCAGTGATTCGGTCTGGGGGCAAGGGGGCTATGGCTACACCTTC.

This clone was seen a single time. The chain recombines TRBV11-2 with TRBJ1-1, with 9 bases lining up with TRBD1. Germline values: CDR1 SGHAT, CDR2 FQNNGV. The junction had 15 bases not matched to a gene; V was cut back by 5 bases and J by 11 bases. CDR3 length equals 15 residues. CDR3 sequence (DNA): TGTGCCAGCAGCGTCACCGGGACAGGGAGGTTGTACGCTTTCTTT. It specifies CASSVTGTGRLYAFF.

The chain carries TRBV30 and TRBJ1-1; 10 bases map to TRBD1. Germline lookup yields CDR1 GTSNPN and CDR2 SVGIG (reference sequence). The CDR3 spans 13 residues. Trimming at V came to 5 bases and at J to 4 bases, leaving 4 bases not matched to a gene. Here the CDR3 DNA reads TGTGCCTGGCGGACAGGGGGTTTCACTGAAGCTTTCTTT. Its translation is CAWRTGGFTEAFF. Filled out from reference TRBV30 and TRBJ1-1, the complete variable domain reads SQTIHQWPATLVQPVGSPLSLECTVEGTSNPNLYWYRQAAGRGLQLLFYSVGIGQISSEVPQNLSASRPQDRQFILSSKKLLLSDSGFYLCAWRTGGFTEAFFGQGTRLTVV.

The gene calls are TRBV9 and TRBJ2-2; D possibly corresponds to TRBD1 (6 bases). Trimming shortened V by 0 bases and J by 5 bases, and 17 bases separated the two germline ends. The germline gives CDR1 SGDLS, CDR2 YYNGEE. This CDR3 comprises 17 residues. This CDR3 reads CASSVVFTGQLTGELFF. Written as DNA, the CDR3 is TGTGCCAGCAGCGTAGTTTTCACGGGACAACTTACCGGGGAGCTGTTTTTT. The whole variable domain, filled in from reference TRBV9 and TRBJ2-2, reads DSGVTQTPKHLITATGQRVTLRCSPRSGDLSVYWYQQSLDQGLQFLIQYYNGEERAKGNILERFSAQQFPDLHSELNLSSLELGDSALYFCASSVVFTGQLTGELFFGEGSRLTVL.

This clone was observed a single time. This sequence joins TRBV5-1 and TRBJ2-1; no clear D. CDR1 and CDR2 from the germline V gene are SGHRS and YFSETQ. Trimming took off 0 bases at V and 5 bases at J, with 9 bases between the two ends. The CDR3 extends over 14 amino acids. The CDR3 reads CASSLVQIDNEQFF. In DNA, the CDR3 is TGCGCCAGCAGCTTGGTACAGATAGACAATGAGCAGTTCTTC.

The chain employs TRBV5-1 and TRBJ1-5; 9 bases line up with TRBD1. Germline V lookup: CDR1 SGHRS, CDR2 YFSETQ. The CDR3 is made up of 14 amino acids. J was trimmed by 6 bases and V by 2 bases; bases with no gene match: 3. CDR3 nucleotides: TGCGCCAGCAGCTTACAGGGGGCAGGTCAGCCCCAGCATTTT. Its translation is CASSLQGAGQPQHF.

The chain is built from TRBV6-1 and TRBJ2-5; 7 nucleotides agree with TRBD1. Germline assignment: CDR1 MNHNS and CDR2 SASEGT. CDR3 length: 14 amino acids. V trimming: 2 bases; J trimming: 7 bases; junction bases outside the gene matches: 7. CDR3 in amino acids: CASSELRGLGTQYF. The CDR3 nucleotides read TGTGCCAGCAGTGAATTAAGGGGGCTGGGGACCCAGTACTTC.

This clone was seen just once. V usage is TRBV27 and J usage is TRBJ2-2; 10 bases align to TRBD2. The CDR3 is 16 amino acids. The V gene end was trimmed by 2 bases and the J gene end by 6 bases; junction bases not matched to a gene: 6. Germline V gene sequence: CDR1 MNHEY, CDR2 SMNVEV (reference sequence). CDR3 sequence reads: CASSLLAGDPPGELFF. The DNA for the CDR3 is TGTGCCAGCAGTTTACTAGCGGGGGACCCCCCCGGGGAGCTGTTTTTT.

The chain employs TRBV5-4 and TRBJ1-3; 10 nucleotides match TRBD1. With 5 bases clipped from V and 1 base from J, the junction kept 9 bases outside the gene matches. This CDR3 spans 17 amino acids. Germline-derived CDR1 and CDR2 are SGHNT and YYREEE (reference sequence). The CDR3, as DNA: TGTGCCAGCAGTCCCGCCCCGGGACAGGGGTCTGGAAACACCATATATTTT. Protein: CASSPAPGQGSGNTIYF.

The rearrangement joins TRBV28 to TRBJ2-4; 8 bases are shared with TRBD2. Germline lookup yields CDR1 MDHEN and CDR2 SYDVKM. The CDR3 is 18 amino acids. J gave up 2 bases and V 3 bases, and 12 bases lay outside the gene matches. The CDR3 region has the DNA TGTGCCAGCAGTTTCTCCCCGGGGAGCGGGAGTACCAAAAACATTCAGTACTTC. This codes for CASSFSPGSGSTKNIQYF.

This chain connects TRBV10-1 to TRBJ2-7; D uncertain. Trimming removed 3 bases from V and 6 bases from J, with 12 bases in between. The germline CDR1 and CDR2 sequences are WNHNN and SYGVQD (reference sequence). The CDR3 spans 13 residues. This CDR3 is CASSEWAIGEQYF. CDR3 DNA: TGCGCCAGCAGTGAATGGGCTATCGGCGAGCAGTACTTC.

This chain links TRBV5-1 with TRBJ1-1; D is undetermined. Germline CDR1 is SGHRS and CDR2 is YFSETQ. The CDR3 spans 14 residues. The V end lost 3 bases, the J end lost 2 bases, and 11 bases lay between the germline ends. This CDR3 reads CASSYSNPNTEAFF. The CDR3 DNA is TGCGCCAGCAGCTACTCTAATCCTAACACTGAAGCTTTCTTT.

The CDR3 region has the DNA TGTGCCAGCAGTTACGGGACAGGGACAAACTATGGCTACACCTTC. Translated, it gives CASSYGTGTNYGYTF. The gene calls are TRBV6-6 and TRBJ1-2; TRBD1 matches 9 bases. V was clipped by 2 bases and J by 2 bases; unmatched bases: 3. The CDR3 consists of 15 residues. Per germline, CDR1 MNHNY and CDR2 SVGAGI (reference sequence).

The J gene is TRBJ2-3, the V gene TRBV4-1; TRBD1 might be the D (6 bases). The CDR3 loop spans 17 amino acids. Trimming cost V 0 bases and J 0 bases, with 13 bases left between them. Per the germline V gene, CDR1 is MGHRA and CDR2 is YSYEKL. The CDR3 region has the DNA TGCGCCAGCAGCCAAGATGACAGGTTTACTAGCACAGATACGCAGTATTTT. Protein sequence: CASSQDDRFTSTDTQYF.

The V and J genes are TRBV19 and TRBJ2-3, with D uncertain. Trimming shortened V by 4 bases and J by 3 bases, and 5 bases separated the two germline ends. This CDR3 has 12 amino acids. The V gene's germline CDR1 is LNHDA and CDR2 SQIVND (reference sequence). The CDR3 nucleotides are TGTGCCAGTAGTACGCGGACAGATACGCAGTATTTT. Its translation is CASSTRTDTQYF.

This chain connects TRBV15 to TRBJ2-5; possible D gene TRBD2, 7 bases. Germline lookup yields CDR1 LNHNV and CDR2 YYDKDF (reference sequence). V shed 0 bases and J shed 5 bases, with 13 bases lying between them. The CDR3 contains 15 residues. In DNA form, the CDR3 reads TGTGCCACCAGCAGAGATCCGGGGGGCTGGGAGACCCAGTACTTC. Its translation: CATSRDPGGWETQYF.

The chain uses TRBV5-4 and TRBJ1-2, with TRBD1 as a possible D gene (6 bases). With 6 bases removed from V and 8 bases from J, the gap between germline ends came to 23 bases. Germline V gene sequence: CDR1 SGHNT, CDR2 YYREEE (reference sequence). CDR3 length equals 15 residues. CDR3 DNA sequence: TGTGCCAGCACCACGGGGCTGACAGGAACTCGGGGCTACACCTTC. This encodes CASTTGLTGTRGYTF. The entire variable domain, with the rest obtained from reference TRBV5-4 and TRBJ1-2, is as follows: ETGVTQSPTHLIKTRGQQVTLRCSSQSGHNTVSWYQQALGQGPQFIFQYYREEENGRGNFPPRFSGLQFPNYSSELNVNALELDDSALYLCASTTGLTGTRGYTFGSGTRLTVV.

This chain links TRBV19 with TRBJ2-4; 9 bases are a match to TRBD2. Germline trimming cut 3 bases from V and 0 bases from J; bases unmatched to any gene: 3. The CDR3 has 16 residues. CDR1 and CDR2 (germline): LNHDA, SQIVND (reference sequence). The CDR3 DNA reads TGTGCCAGTAGTATTGGGCGGGGGGGAGCCAAAAACATTCAGTACTTC. It translates to CASSIGRGGAKNIQYF.

The chain carries TRBV4-1 and TRBJ2-3, with 9 bases aligning to TRBD1. There are 16 residues in the CDR3. The V segment lost 1 base and the J segment 4 bases; nucleotides outside the gene matches: 6. The germline gives CDR1 MGHRA, CDR2 YSYEKL. CDR3 region: CASSQGGDRVSDTQYF. The CDR3 nucleotides read TGCGCCAGCAGCCAAGGCGGGGACAGGGTCTCAGATACGCAGTATTTT.

In its sample, this clone was seen once. The chain has TRBV7-6 and TRBJ2-5, with 9 bases matching TRBD1. CDR3 size: 18 residues. CDR1 and CDR2 (germline): SGHVS, FNYEAQ. V lost 5 bases and J lost 3; bases outside the gene matches: 16. The CDR3 protein is CASSRLLKDRGEKETQYF. CDR3 coding DNA: TGTGCCAGCAGCCGTCTACTCAAGGACAGGGGCGAAAAAGAGACCCAGTACTTC. Using reference TRBV7-6 and TRBJ2-5 for the parts outside the CDR3, the full variable domain is GAGVSQSPRYKVTKRGQDVALRCDPISGHVSLYWYRQALGQGPEFLTYFNYEAQQDKSGLPNDRFSAERPEGSISTLTIQRTEQRDSAMYRCASSRLLKDRGEKETQYFGPGTRLLVL.